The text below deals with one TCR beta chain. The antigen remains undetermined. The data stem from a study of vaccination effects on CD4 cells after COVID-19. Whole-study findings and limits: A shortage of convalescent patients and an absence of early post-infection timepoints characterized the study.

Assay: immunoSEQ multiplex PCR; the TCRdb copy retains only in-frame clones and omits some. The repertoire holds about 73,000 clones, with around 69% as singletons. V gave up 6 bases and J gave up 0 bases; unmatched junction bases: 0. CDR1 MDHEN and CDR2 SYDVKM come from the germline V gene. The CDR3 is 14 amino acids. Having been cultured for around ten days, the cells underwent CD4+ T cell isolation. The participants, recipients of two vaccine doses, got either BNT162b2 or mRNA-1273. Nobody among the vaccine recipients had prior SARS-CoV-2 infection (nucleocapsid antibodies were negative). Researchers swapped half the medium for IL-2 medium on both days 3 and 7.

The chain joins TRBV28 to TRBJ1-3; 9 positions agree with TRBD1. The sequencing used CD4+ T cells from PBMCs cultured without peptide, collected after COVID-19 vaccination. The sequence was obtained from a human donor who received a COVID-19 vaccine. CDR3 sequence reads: CASRTGGSGNTIYF. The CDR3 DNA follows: TGTGCCAGCAGGACAGGGGGCTCTGGAAACACCATATATTTT.